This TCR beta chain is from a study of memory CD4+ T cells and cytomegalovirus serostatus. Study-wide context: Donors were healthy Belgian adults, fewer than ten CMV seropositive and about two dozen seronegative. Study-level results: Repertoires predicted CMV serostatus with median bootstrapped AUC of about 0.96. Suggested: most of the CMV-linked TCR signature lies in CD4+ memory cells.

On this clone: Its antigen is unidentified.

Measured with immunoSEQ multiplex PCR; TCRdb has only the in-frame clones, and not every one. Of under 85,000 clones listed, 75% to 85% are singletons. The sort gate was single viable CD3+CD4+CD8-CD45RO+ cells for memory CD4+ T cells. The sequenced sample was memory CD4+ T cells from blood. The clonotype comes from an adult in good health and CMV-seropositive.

The CDR3 loop reads CASSPRQGRAEAFF. The DNA of the CDR3 is TGTGCCAGCTCACCACGACAGGGAAGAGCTGAAGCTTTCTTT. The rearrangement links TRBV18 to TRBJ1-1, with TRBD1 identical over 7 bases. The germline V gene has CDR1 KGHSH and CDR2 LQKENI. The V gene end was trimmed by 1 base and the J gene end by 6 bases; junction bases not matched to a gene: 5. CDR3 length: 14 amino acids.